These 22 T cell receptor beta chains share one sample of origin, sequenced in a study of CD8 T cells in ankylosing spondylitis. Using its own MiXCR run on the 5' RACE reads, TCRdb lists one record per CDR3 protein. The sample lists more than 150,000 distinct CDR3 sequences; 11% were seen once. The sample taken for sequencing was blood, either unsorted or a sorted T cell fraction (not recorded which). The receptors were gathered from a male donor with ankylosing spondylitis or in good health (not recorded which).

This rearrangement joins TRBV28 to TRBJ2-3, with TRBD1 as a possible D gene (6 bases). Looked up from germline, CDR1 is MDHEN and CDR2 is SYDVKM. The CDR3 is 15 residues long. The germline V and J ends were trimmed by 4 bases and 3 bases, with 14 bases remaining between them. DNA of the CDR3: TGTGCCAGCAGTTCCCCGGGACAACCAACAGATACGCAGTATTTT. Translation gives CASSSPGQPTDTQYF.

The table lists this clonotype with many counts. This CDR3 is CASSQDHQGREQYF. Written as DNA, the CDR3 is TGTGCCAGCAGCCAAGACCATCAGGGGCGCGAGCAGTACTTC. This chain connects TRBV3-1 to TRBJ2-7, with D possibly being TRBD1 (6 bases). CDR3 length: 14 residues. From germline, CDR1 is LGHDT and CDR2 YNNKEL (reference sequence). V was trimmed by 0 bases and J by 6 bases, leaving 12 bases between them.

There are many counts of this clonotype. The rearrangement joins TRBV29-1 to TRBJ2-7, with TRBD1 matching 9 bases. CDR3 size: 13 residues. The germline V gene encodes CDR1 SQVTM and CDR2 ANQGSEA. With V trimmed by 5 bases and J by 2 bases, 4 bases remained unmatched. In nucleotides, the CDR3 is TGCAGCGTTAGCGGACAGGGGACCTACGAGCAGTACTTC. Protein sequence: CSVSGQGTYEQYF.

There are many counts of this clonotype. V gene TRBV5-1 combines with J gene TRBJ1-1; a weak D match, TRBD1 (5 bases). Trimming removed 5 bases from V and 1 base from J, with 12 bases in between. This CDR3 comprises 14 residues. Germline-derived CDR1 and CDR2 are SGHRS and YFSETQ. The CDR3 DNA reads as TGCGCCAGCAGACCAGGGTCCCCGAACACTGAAGCTTTCTTT. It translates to CASRPGSPNTEAFF.

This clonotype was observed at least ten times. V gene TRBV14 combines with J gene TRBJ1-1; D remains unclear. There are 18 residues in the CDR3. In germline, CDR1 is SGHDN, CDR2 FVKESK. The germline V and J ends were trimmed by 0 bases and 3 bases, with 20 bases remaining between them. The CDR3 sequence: CASSQDLRATGRDTEAFF. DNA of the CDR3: TGTGCCAGCAGCCAAGATCTTAGGGCCACGGGGAGGGACACTGAAGCTTTCTTT.

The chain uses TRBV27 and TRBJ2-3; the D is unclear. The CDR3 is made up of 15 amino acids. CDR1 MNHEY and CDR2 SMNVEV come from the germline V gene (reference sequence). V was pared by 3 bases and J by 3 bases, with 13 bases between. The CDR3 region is CASSFRPSGTDTQYF. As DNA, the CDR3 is TGTGCCAGCAGTTTTAGGCCCAGTGGAACAGATACGCAGTATTTT.

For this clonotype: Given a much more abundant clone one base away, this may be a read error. CDR3 nucleotides: TGTACCACCTCTAATAGGGGGAACACTGAAGCTTTCTTT. Amino acids: CTTSNRGNTEAFF. The V call is TRBV10-3, the J call TRBJ1-1; D is perhaps TRBD1 (5 bases). CDR3 length: 13 residues. Germline CDR1 and CDR2: ENHRY and SYGVKD.

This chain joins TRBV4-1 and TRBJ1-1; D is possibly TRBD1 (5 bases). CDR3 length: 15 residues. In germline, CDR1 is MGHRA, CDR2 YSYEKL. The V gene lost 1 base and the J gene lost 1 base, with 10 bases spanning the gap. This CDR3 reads CASSQAGGANTEAFF. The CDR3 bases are TGCGCCAGCAGCCAAGCAGGCGGGGCGAACACTGAAGCTTTCTTT.

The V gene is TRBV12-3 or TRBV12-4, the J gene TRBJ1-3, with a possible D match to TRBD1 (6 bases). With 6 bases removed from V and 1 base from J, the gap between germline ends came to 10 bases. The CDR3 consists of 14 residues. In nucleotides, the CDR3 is TGTGCCAGCAGGTTCGACAGGTCTGGAAACACCATATATTTT. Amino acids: CASRFDRSGNTIYF.

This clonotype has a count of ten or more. The CDR3 DNA is TGTGCCAGCAGTTCCGAGACTGCGGCGCAGTATTTT. It translates to CASSSETAAQYF. The genes are TRBV6-5 and TRBJ2-3; D remains ambiguous. This CDR3 is 12 amino acids long. V lost 4 bases and J lost 10, with 12 bases in between. The germline gives CDR1 MNHEY, CDR2 SVGAGI.

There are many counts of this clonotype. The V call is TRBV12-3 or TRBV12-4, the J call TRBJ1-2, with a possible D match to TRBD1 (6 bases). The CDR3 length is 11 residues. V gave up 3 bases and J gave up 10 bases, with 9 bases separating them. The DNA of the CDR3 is TGTGCCAGCAGTTTTGGGGGCGACTACACCTTC. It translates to CASSFGGDYTF.

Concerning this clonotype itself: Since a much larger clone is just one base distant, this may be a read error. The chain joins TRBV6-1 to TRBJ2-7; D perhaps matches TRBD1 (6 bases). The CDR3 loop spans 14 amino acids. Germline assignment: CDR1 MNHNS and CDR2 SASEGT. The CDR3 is CASTPDSLSYGQYF. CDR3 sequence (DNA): TGTGCCAGCACCCCGGACAGCCTCTCCTACGGGCAGTACTTC.

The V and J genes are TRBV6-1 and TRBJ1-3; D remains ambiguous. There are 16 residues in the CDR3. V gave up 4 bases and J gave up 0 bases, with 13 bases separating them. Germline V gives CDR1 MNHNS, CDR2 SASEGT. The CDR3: CASSAGRPDSGNTIYF. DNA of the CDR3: TGTGCCAGCAGTGCGGGTCGGCCGGACTCTGGAAACACCATATATTTT.

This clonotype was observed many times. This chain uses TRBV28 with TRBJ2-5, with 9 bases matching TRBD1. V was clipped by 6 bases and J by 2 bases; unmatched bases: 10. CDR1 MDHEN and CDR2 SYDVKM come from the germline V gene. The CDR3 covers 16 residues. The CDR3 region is CASSTPLGQGQETQYF. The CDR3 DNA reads TGTGCCAGCAGCACACCCCTGGGACAGGGTCAAGAGACCCAGTACTTC.

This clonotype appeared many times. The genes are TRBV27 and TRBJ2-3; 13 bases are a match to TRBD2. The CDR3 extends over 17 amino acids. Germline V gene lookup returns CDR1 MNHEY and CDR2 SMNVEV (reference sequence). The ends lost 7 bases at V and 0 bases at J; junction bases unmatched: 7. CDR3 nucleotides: TGTGCCAGCACCAGGACTAGCGGGGGTTGGAGCACAGATACGCAGTATTTT. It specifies CASTRTSGGWSTDTQYF.

The CDR3 here is CASSRDRGMGQPQHF. For the CDR3, the DNA is TGTGCCAGCAGCCGGGACAGGGGGATGGGTCAGCCCCAGCATTTT. The rearrangement joins TRBV7-2 to TRBJ1-5; the match to TRBD1 covers 11 bases. Losses at the gene ends were 5 bases for V and 6 bases for J; bases not matched to a gene: 6. Germline assignment: CDR1 SGHTA and CDR2 FQGNSA. This CDR3 comprises 15 residues.

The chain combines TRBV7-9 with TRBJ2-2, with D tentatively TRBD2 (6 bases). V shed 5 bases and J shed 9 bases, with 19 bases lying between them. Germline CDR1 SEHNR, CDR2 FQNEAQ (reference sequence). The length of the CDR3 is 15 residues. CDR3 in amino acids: CASSPPRLDGRELFF. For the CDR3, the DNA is TGTGCCAGCAGCCCACCTAGACTAGATGGCCGGGAGCTGTTTTTT.

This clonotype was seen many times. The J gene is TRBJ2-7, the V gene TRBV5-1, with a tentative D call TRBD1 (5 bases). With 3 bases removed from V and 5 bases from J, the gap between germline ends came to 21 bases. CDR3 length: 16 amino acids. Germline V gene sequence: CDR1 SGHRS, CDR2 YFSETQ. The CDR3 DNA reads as TGCGCCAGCAGCTCCCAACCCCCAGGGCGAAGCGACGAGCAGTACTTC. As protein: CASSSQPPGRSDEQYF.

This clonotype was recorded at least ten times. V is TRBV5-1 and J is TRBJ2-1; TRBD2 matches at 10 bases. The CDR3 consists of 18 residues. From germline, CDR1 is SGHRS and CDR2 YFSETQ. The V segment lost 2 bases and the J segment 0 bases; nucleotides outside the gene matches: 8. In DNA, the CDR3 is TGCGCCAGCAGCTTACTCCCTCGGACTAGCGGCTCCTACAATGAGCAGTTCTTC. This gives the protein CASSLLPRTSGSYNEQFF.

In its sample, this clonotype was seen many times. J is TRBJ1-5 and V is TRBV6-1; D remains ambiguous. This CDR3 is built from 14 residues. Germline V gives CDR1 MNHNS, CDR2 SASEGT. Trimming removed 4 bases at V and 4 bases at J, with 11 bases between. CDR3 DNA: TGTGCCAGCAGTGTCGCGGGGTGGAATCAGCCCCAGCATTTT. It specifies CASSVAGWNQPQHF.

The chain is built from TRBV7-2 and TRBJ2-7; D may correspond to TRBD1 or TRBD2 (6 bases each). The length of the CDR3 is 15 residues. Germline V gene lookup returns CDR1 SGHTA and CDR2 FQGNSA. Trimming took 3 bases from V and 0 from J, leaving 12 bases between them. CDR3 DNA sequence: TGTGCCAGCAGCTTGGAGGGGGTTAGCTCCTACGAGCAGTACTTC. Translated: CASSLEGVSSYEQYF.

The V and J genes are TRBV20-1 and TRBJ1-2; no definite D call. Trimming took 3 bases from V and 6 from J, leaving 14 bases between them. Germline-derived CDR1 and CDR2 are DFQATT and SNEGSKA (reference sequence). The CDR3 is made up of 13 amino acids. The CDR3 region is CSASPKGGHGYTF. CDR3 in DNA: TGCAGTGCTAGCCCCAAGGGCGGGCATGGCTACACCTTC.